The rows below give T cell receptor beta chains drawn from one sample of a study of long-term antiretroviral therapy in people with HIV. Some clones are missing from TCRdb's copy, which holds only in-frame ones; the method was immunoSEQ multiplex PCR. The sample has nearly 20,000 clones; 80% are singletons. Source: unsorted PBMCs, taken 0.2 years after starting antiretroviral therapy. The receptors were sampled from a woman aged 35 to 49 with HIV. CDR3s include the opening cysteine and the closing phenylalanine or tryptophan. The order of the fields is D gene, J gene, clone size, V gene, CDR3 protein. A D gene is named only where the DNA matches it firmly. The listing skips clone size in some rows; elsewhere it reads once, few, many or a size class.

>TRBD1|TRBJ1-3|NA|TRBV13
CASSPSDREGGNTIYF
>TRBD1|TRBJ2-1|NA|TRBV5-1
CASSSDRGREQFF
>TRBD1|TRBJ1-4|NA|TRBV28
CASSFETGNEKLFF
>NA|TRBJ2-1|NA|TRBV13
CASSPPRERQGGYNEQFF
>NA|TRBJ1-2|NA|TRBV10-3
CAISENNLDYGYTF
>NA|TRBJ2-7|NA|TRBV5-8
CASSLSSRVTYEQYF
>TRBD2|TRBJ2-7|NA|TRBV10-1
CASSESPLAGGYEQYF
>TRBD1|TRBJ2-7|NA|TRBV6-1
CASWTGPNEQYF
>NA|TRBJ2-3|few|TRBV2
CASSEGNTQYF
>NA|TRBJ2-2|NA|TRBV12-5
CASGFQELESVGELFF
>NA|TRBJ2-1|NA|TRBV7-9
CASSLQAIESEQFF
>TRBD2|TRBJ2-5|NA|TRBV7-9
CASSPGLAGGPEETQYF
>NA|TRBJ2-7|few|TRBV2
CASSPRDPEQYF
>NA|TRBJ2-7|once|TRBV5-6
CASSLVGTEYEQYF
>NA|TRBJ1-1|NA|TRBV30
CAWNTQPKWGGNTEAFF
>NA|TRBJ1-5|few|TRBV15
CATSRQGDQPQHF
>TRBD1|TRBJ1-3|NA|TRBV10-2
CASSESDRGSGNTIYF
>NA|TRBJ1-1|NA|TRBV18
CASSPASANTEAFF
>NA|TRBJ1-6|NA|TRBV10-3
CAISESSSYNSPLHF
>NA|TRBJ1-2|NA|TRBV7-9
CASSLGGTGTRNYGYTF
>NA|TRBJ2-3|NA|TRBV5-6
CASSLGARGSGTDTQYF
>NA|TRBJ2-7|NA|TRBV19
CASSKSDGDYEQYF
>NA|TRBJ1-1|NA|TRBV2
CASSTLGSLNTEAFF
>NA|TRBJ1-1|NA|TRBV4-3
CASSNGDTLNTEAFF
>TRBD1|TRBJ1-5|few|TRBV5-1
CASSLGDRPSNQPQHF
>TRBD1|TRBJ1-2|NA|TRBV29-1
CSVEEGQAAGGYTF
>TRBD1|TRBJ1-2|few|TRBV30
CARSGQGIGGYTF
>NA|TRBJ2-5|NA|TRBV5-5
CASSLPYGAGETQYF